This TCR beta chain was profiled in a study of T cell repertoires in cytomegalovirus infection. Across the study: In public TCR beta signatures, there were indications of both CMV infection and matching HLA type.

MiXCR, run by TCRdb on the reads, gives a single entry per CDR3 protein. The table has approximately 250,000 distinct CDR3 sequences, around 9% seen once. This clonotype was detected ten times or more. Sequenced input: PBMCs. The source of this sequence is a human donor in good health (CMV status not recorded). Some clones in this sample may be carry-over from other donors' samples.

The CDR3 region is CASSPRGSGENIQYF. The CDR3 region has the DNA TGTGCCAGCAGCCCCCGGGGTAGCGGGGAAAACATTCAGTACTTC. The genes are TRBV7-2 and TRBJ2-4; TRBD2 agrees at 8 bases. J was trimmed by 5 bases and V by 5 bases; bases with no gene match: 8. Per germline, CDR1 SGHTA and CDR2 FQGNSA. The CDR3 is made up of 15 amino acids.